Following are 14 T cell receptor beta chains from one sample sequenced in a study of cytomegalovirus exposure and HLA in healthy donors. Both 60 Vbeta primers and 13 Jbeta primers went into the PCR. This table comes from immunoSEQ multiplex PCR, and its TCRdb copy is limited to in-frame clones, with some not included. The sample lists about 50,000 clones, approximately 85% occurring once. Material: PBMCs. The source is a boy younger than 18 in good health and CMV-seropositive.

The genes are TRBV7-8 and TRBJ1-2; the D is unclear. Per germline, CDR1 SGHVS and CDR2 FQNEAQ. This CDR3 is 14 amino acids long. The V end lost 0 bases, the J end lost 6 bases, and 11 bases lay between the germline ends. DNA of the CDR3: TGTGCCAGCAGCTTAGCGAGTACCGGGGATGGCTACACCTTC. Its translation: CASSLASTGDGYTF.

The rearrangement uses TRBV5-5 and TRBJ1-5; D gene ambiguous. The V end lost 0 bases, the J end lost 5 bases, and 15 bases lay between the germline ends. The germline gives CDR1 SGHKS, CDR2 YYEKEE (reference sequence). The CDR3 loop spans 16 amino acids. CDR3 DNA: TGTGCCAGCAGCTTGGAACCCGGTCTATCGGATCAGCCCCAGCATTTT. Translating it yields CASSLEPGLSDQPQHF. Full variable domain (remainder filled in from reference TRBV5-5 and TRBJ1-5): DAGVTQSPTHLIKTRGQQVTLRCSPISGHKSVSWYQQVLGQGPQFIFQYYEKEERGRGNFPDRFSARQFPNYSSELNVNALLLGDSALYLCASSLEPGLSDQPQHFGDGTRLSIL.

The CDR3 loop reads CASSRPGDMWNEQFF. The CDR3 DNA reads as TGTGCCAGTAGTAGGCCAGGGGATATGTGGAATGAGCAGTTCTTC. V and J are TRBV19 and TRBJ2-1; perhaps TRBD1 as D (6 bases). The CDR3 length is 15 residues. V shed 4 bases and J shed 7 bases, with 17 bases lying between them. The germline CDR1 and CDR2 sequences are LNHDA and SQIVND (reference sequence).

The V gene is TRBV19, the J gene TRBJ2-7; TRBD1 might be the D (5 bases). The ends were cut back, 1 base at V and 2 bases at J, with 12 bases in the middle. From germline, CDR1 is LNHDA and CDR2 SQIVND (reference sequence). The CDR3 is made up of 15 amino acids. CDR3 sequence reads: CASSIAAGSTYEQYF. CDR3 DNA sequence: TGTGCCAGTAGTATAGCTGCAGGGTCCACCTACGAGCAGTACTTC.

The chain's CDR3 is CASSQVRGNQPQHF. The CDR3 DNA follows: TGCGCCAGCAGCCAAGTAAGAGGCAATCAGCCCCAGCATTTT. The rearrangement links TRBV4-1 to TRBJ1-5, with D uncertain. Trimming removed 1 base at V and 2 bases at J, with 6 bases between. CDR3 length: 14 amino acids. CDR1 MGHRA and CDR2 YSYEKL come from the germline V gene.

This clone was seen a single time. The chain has TRBV29-1 and TRBJ2-5, with D hard to call. This CDR3 spans 10 amino acids. Germline V gives CDR1 SQVTM, CDR2 ANQGSEA. V was clipped by 4 bases and J by 5 bases, with 5 bases between them. CDR3 protein: CSVVVETQYF. The CDR3 bases are TGCAGCGTTGTAGTGGAGACCCAGTACTTC.

The V call is TRBV5-5, the J call TRBJ1-2; 8 bases agree with TRBD1. The CDR3 sequence is 14 residues long. V lost 4 bases and J lost 2; bases outside the gene matches: 4. CDR1 is SGHKS, CDR2 YYEKEE, per germline (reference sequence). The CDR3 DNA reads as TGTGCCAGCAGCCGGAGGACAGGGAACTATGGCTACACCTTC. Its protein product is CASSRRTGNYGYTF. Looking up the rest from reference TRBV5-5 and TRBJ1-2 gives the full variable domain: DAGVTQSPTHLIKTRGQQVTLRCSPISGHKSVSWYQQVLGQGPQFIFQYYEKEERGRGNFPDRFSARQFPNYSSELNVNALLLGDSALYLCASSRRTGNYGYTFGSGTRLTVV.

V is TRBV18 and J is TRBJ2-2; 8 bases line up with TRBD2. Trimming at V came to 4 bases and at J to 1 base, leaving 5 bases not matched to a gene. Germline-derived CDR1 and CDR2 are KGHSH and LQKENI. This CDR3 region has 16 residues. CDR3 loop: CASSLPGGRNTGELFF. The DNA for the CDR3 is TGTGCCAGCTCACTGCCGGGAGGGCGGAACACCGGGGAGCTGTTTTTT.

This sequence joins TRBV7-8 and TRBJ2-7; D remains unclear. Germline-derived CDR1 and CDR2 are SGHVS and FQNEAQ. The V gene lost 5 bases and the J gene lost 3 bases, with 8 bases spanning the gap. The CDR3 has 12 residues. Written as DNA, the CDR3 is TGTGCCAGCAGCGAAGCACTCTACGAGCAGTACTTC. Translating it yields CASSEALYEQYF. The variable domain in full, completed from reference TRBV7-8 and TRBJ2-7, reads GAGVSQSPRYKVAKRGQDVALRCDPISGHVSLFWYQQALGQGPEFLTYFQNEAQLDKSGLPSDRFFAERPEGSVSTLKIQRTQQEDSAVYLCASSEALYEQYFGPGTRLTVT.

The chain couples TRBV10-1 to TRBJ2-5; TRBD2 matches 7 bases. With V trimmed by 2 bases and J by 7 bases, 16 bases remained unmatched. The CDR3 sequence is 17 residues long. CDR1 and CDR2 (germline): WNHNN, SYGVQD (reference sequence). The CDR3 region is CASSEAGTGGIMGTQYF. CDR3 bases: TGCGCCAGCAGTGAGGCCGGTACGGGGGGAATCATGGGGACCCAGTACTTC.

The rearrangement uses TRBV7-9 and TRBJ1-1; D is perhaps TRBD1 (5 bases). Germline CDR1 is SEHNR and CDR2 is FQNEAQ (reference sequence). The germline V and J ends were trimmed by 8 bases and 0 bases, with 16 bases remaining between them. The CDR3 is 15 residues long. CDR3 nucleotides: TGTGCCAGCTGGGGGGGGGAGACTATGAACACTGAAGCTTTCTTT. Protein sequence: CASWGGETMNTEAFF.

The rearrangement uses TRBV7-9 and TRBJ1-1; D remains ambiguous. The CDR3 has 12 residues. The germline CDR1 and CDR2 sequences are SEHNR and FQNEAQ (reference sequence). V lost 8 bases, J lost 3 bases, and 10 bases lay in between. The CDR3 loop reads CASVRLYTEAFF. CDR3 in DNA: TGTGCCAGCGTGAGACTTTACACTGAAGCTTTCTTT.

The CDR3: CASTLQGVGDEQYF. CDR3 coding DNA: TGTGCCAGCACCCTACAGGGGGTTGGCGACGAGCAGTACTTC. The chain employs TRBV6-5 and TRBJ2-7; 8 bases map to TRBD1. CDR1 is MNHEY and CDR2 is SVGAGI in the germline V gene. V lost 7 bases, J lost 5 bases, and 10 bases stayed unmatched. The CDR3 loop spans 14 amino acids.

The genes are TRBV11-2 and TRBJ2-7; 10 bases agree with TRBD2. The CDR3 covers 14 residues. CDR1 and CDR2 from the germline V gene are SGHAT and FQNNGV. J gave up 4 bases and V 5 bases, and 5 bases lay outside the gene matches. The CDR3 DNA is TGTGCCAGCAGCGCCACTAGCGGGGCGTACGAGCAGTACTTC. Protein product: CASSATSGAYEQYF.